The sequence of this T cell receptor beta chain was determined in a study of blood T cells in healthy people across ages (dated by TCRdb to the mid-2010s). Some background on the complete study: In model experiments, roughly one uniquely barcoded TCR beta cDNA molecule per two T cells was captured by template switching. Using deep sequencing normalized with unique cDNA molecular identifiers, the study measured how TCR beta repertoire diversity changes with age. Donors were grouped into four age groups: young (average approximately 16 years), middle-aged (approximately 41), aged (around 60) and long-lived (over 80). To avoid experimental bias, donors of different ages were distributed randomly across sequencing lanes. Two additional independent replicas of 1 million unique cDNA reads from the same blood draw were analyzed for two donors (one aged 18 to 30 and one aged 80 or older).

As concerns this clonotype: Which antigen it targets is not known. No base-level quality is on record; no much larger clone is a single base apart.

CDR1 and CDR2, per the germline V gene, are LGHNA and YNFKEQ. V ends up 3 bases short and J 2 bases short, with an unmatched junction base count of 7. The CDR3 runs 17 amino acids, cysteine and phenylalanine included. Only the CDR3 part of the read is kept: 51 bases, read in frame from the first base. The roughly 39 donors, aged about 6 to 95 years, were systemically healthy Caucasian individuals from Russia. Each donor gave about 9.2 milliliters of peripheral blood, drawn into EDTA-treated Vacutainer tubes. Ficoll-Paque density-gradient centrifugation was used to isolate PBMCs, with at least 6.5 million per sample. Total RNA was extracted from PBMCs with Trizol reagent, with at least 5.5 micrograms obtained per sample. For every donor, an aliquot of PBMCs went through flow cytometry to measure the percentages of naive CD45RAhigh/CD27high T cells. Study-wide conclusions, independent of this receptor: Because profiling used bulk unsorted PBMCs, naive and antigen-experienced compartments could not be compared conclusively. Compared with the aged group, the long-lived group had more naive CD4+ T cells, fewer expanded clones and increased TCR diversity, a pattern suggesting age selection. As age increased, observed TCR beta diversity per million T cells dropped in a roughly linear way, and a significant reduction was already evident by age about 40. There was a strong correlation between observed TCR beta diversity and the percentage of naive T cells measured by flow cytometry. The CMV infection status of donors was not known, potentially confounding age-related changes in expanded clonotypes. Estimates of total diversity based on one million sequenced T cells were regarded as lower bounds and as underestimates.

The library was made by 5' RACE. The sequencer listed for this sample is Illumina HiSeq 2500. A second PCR of roughly 7 to 12 cycles was performed with a sample-barcoded 5' primer and a J-beta primer mix. A template-switch 5' adaptor carrying 12 random nucleotides introduced a unique molecular identifier onto each TCR beta cDNA molecule. At least 2.5 million CDR3-containing paired-end reads were obtained from each sample. First-strand cDNA was synthesized from all RNA with the Mint cDNA synthesis kit, primed by a TRBC-specific oligonucleotide. All cDNA was treated with uracil-DNA glycosylase and then went through a first 18-cycle PCR with the universal primers M1SS and BC2_uni_R. The paper's processing steps were these. For normalization, 1 million high-quality reads were randomly selected from each sample, with every read carrying a distinct molecular identifier. Reads sharing molecular identifiers were discarded rather than binned into consensus sequences. CDR3 identification, clonotype clustering and error correction used MiTCR with a Q25 quality threshold and the strictest error-elimination algorithm. A nonparametric unseen species model using Euler transformation provided a lower-bound estimate of total TCR beta diversity. TCRdb's own reprocessing of the public reads used fastp at Q25 and MiXCR and kept productive beta chains. Rows with a matching CDR3 protein are joined into one entry that keeps the most common DNA and genes. TCRdb's processing, not the authors' own work, is the source of the V and J calls. Within this sample are over a million distinct CDR3 sequences, with around 42% of them counted one time only. 6.5% to 10% of the sample lies in the top ten.

Sequencing was carried out using blood. The receptor was derived from a young woman in good health. This sequence uses TRBV4-2 and TRBJ2-3; TRBD2 aligns with 11 central bases. The CDR3 is CASSHELAGDPTDTQYF. The base sequence is TGTGCCAGCAGCCACGAACTAGCGGGGGACCCCACAGATACGCAGTATTTT.